The rows below give T cell receptor beta chains drawn from one sample of a study of Graves' ophthalmopathy and Graves' hyperthyroidism. TCRdb called the multiplex PCR reads again in MiXCR, with one record for every CDR3 protein. Seen here are about 16,000 distinct CDR3 sequences, about 43% observed once, and the top ten hold roughly 27%. Sequenced material: peripheral blood. Receptors were obtained from a woman in her thirties or forties with stable Graves' hyperthyroidism. Each CDR3 is given with its conserved first and last residue. The order of the fields is J gene, V gene, clone size, D gene, CDR3 DNA, CDR3 protein. The D gene is left open where the match is weak. Rows give clone size only sometimes, using once, few, many, or a class for an expanded clone.

J: TRBJ2-7
V: TRBV4-3
size: few
D: TRBD1
DNA: TGCGCCAGCAGCGTCCGGGACAGCGAATCCTACGAGCAGTACTTC
CDR3: CASSVRDSESYEQYF

J: TRBJ2-2
V: TRBV7-9
size: NA
D: NA
DNA: TGTGCCAGCAGCAGGGCCCCCTTCCGCTCCGGGGAGCTGTTTTTT
CDR3: CASSRAPFRSGELFF

J: TRBJ2-7
V: TRBV19
size: many
D: TRBD2
DNA: TGTGCCAGTAGTAGACTAGCGGGAGGAAGCTCCTACGAGCAGTACTTC
CDR3: CASSRLAGGSSYEQYF

J: TRBJ1-2
V: TRBV3-1
size: NA
D: TRBD1
DNA: TGTGCCAGCAGCAAGGGGACAGGATCGGGCTATGGCTACACCTTC
CDR3: CASSKGTGSGYGYTF

J: TRBJ2-1
V: TRBV5-1
size: many
D: NA
DNA: TGCGCCAGCAGCTTGGCAGCTTTAAATGAGCAGTTCTTC
CDR3: CASSLAALNEQFF

J: TRBJ2-7
V: TRBV9
size: NA
D: NA
DNA: TGTGCCAGCGGCGGATCCAGGGGTGGCTTCTACGAGCAGAACTTC
CDR3: CASGGSRGGFYEQNF

J: TRBJ1-5
V: TRBV7-9
size: NA
D: NA
DNA: TGTGCCAGCAGCTTAGAGGGCAGGGACCACGAGCATTTT
CDR3: CASSLEGRDHEHF

J: TRBJ2-3
V: TRBV19
size: many
D: TRBD2
DNA: TGTGCCAGTAGTTTCACTAGCGGGAGCACAGATACGCAGTATTTT
CDR3: CASSFTSGSTDTQYF

J: TRBJ1-5
V: TRBV6-2/TRBV6-3
size: few
D: NA
DNA: TGTGCCAGCAGTTTGGGATCCGCGCCCCAGCATTTT
CDR3: CASSLGSAPQHF

J: TRBJ1-1
V: TRBV4-3
size: few
D: NA
DNA: TGCGCCAGCAGCCTGGGGGGGAACACTGAAGCTTTCTTT
CDR3: CASSLGGNTEAFF

J: TRBJ1-6
V: TRBV12-3/TRBV12-4
size: many
D: NA
DNA: TGTGCCAGCAGTCCGGACGGGTATAATTCACCCCTCCACTTT
CDR3: CASSPDGYNSPLHF

J: TRBJ2-1
V: TRBV20-1
size: NA
D: NA
DNA: TGCAGTGCTATACAGGGTGATGTGTACAATGAGCAGTTCTTC
CDR3: CSAIQGDVYNEQFF

J: TRBJ2-6
V: TRBV20-1
size: NA
D: NA
DNA: TGCAGTGCCCACAGAGCTGGGGCCAACGTCCTGACTTTC
CDR3: CSAHRAGANVLTF

J: TRBJ1-1
V: TRBV11-2
size: many
D: NA
DNA: TGTGCCAGCAGCTTAACCATATACACTGAAGCTTTCTTT
CDR3: CASSLTIYTEAFF

J: TRBJ2-1
V: TRBV7-8
size: many
D: TRBD2
DNA: TGTGCCAGCAGCCAGACTAGCGTAGGTAACAATGGGCAGTTCTTC
CDR3: CASSQTSVGNNGQFF

J: TRBJ2-7
V: TRBV2
size: NA
D: NA
DNA: TGTGCCAGCTGTACCGGGCTACGCACGTACGAGCAGTACTTC
CDR3: CASCTGLRTYEQYF